A selection of T cell receptor beta chains follows, all from one sample in a study of blood T cells in healthy people across ages. TCRdb itself ran the 5' RACE reads through MiXCR, one entry per CDR3 protein. Of about 670,000 distinct CDR3 sequences in the sample, roughly half were seen once. Sequences were obtained from blood. Receptors were obtained from a woman aged 80 or older in good health. Each CDR3 is given with its conserved first and last residue. A D gene is named only where the DNA matches it firmly. Size is stated for part of the rows, as once, few or many counts, or as a class when the clone is expanded.

J	D	size	V	DNA	CDR3
TRBJ2-7	.	.	TRBV7-2	TGTGCCAGCAGCTTAGTTAGCTTTGTCTCCTACGAGCAGTACTTC	CASSLVSFVSYEQYF
TRBJ2-7	.	.	TRBV12-3/TRBV12-4	TGTGCCAGCAGTTTCACAGGGCGCGGAGAGGAGCAGTACTTC	CASSFTGRGEEQYF
TRBJ2-5	.	.	TRBV3-1	TGTGCCAGCAGCAAAGGGGCCAAGAAGGGGGAGACCCAGTACTTC	CASSKGAKKGETQYF
TRBJ1-1	TRBD1	.	TRBV4-1	TGCGCCAGCAGCCAAGTGGGACAGGGGGCAGGGAACACTGAAGCTTTCTTT	CASSQVGQGAGNTEAFF
TRBJ2-1	TRBD1	few	TRBV6-6	TGTGCCAGCGGGGGGACAGGCCCCAGAGGCCCCCTAGGTGAGCAGTTCTTC	CASGGTGPRGPLGEQFF
TRBJ2-5	.	once	TRBV5-1	TGCGTCAGCAGCTTGGCGGCCGAACATCCTCTCTACGAGACCCAGTACTTC	CVSSLAAEHPLYETQYF
TRBJ2-3	TRBD1	.	TRBV12-3/TRBV12-4	TGTGCCAGCACCCTCTCCCGGACAGGGTTCCAAGATACGCAGTATTTT	CASTLSRTGFQDTQYF
TRBJ1-2	TRBD1	many	TRBV6-1	TGTGCCAGCAGTGAAGGTCAGGGGGAAGAAGACTACACCTTC	CASSEGQGEEDYTF
TRBJ2-1	TRBD1	many	TRBV7-3	TGTGCCAGCAGCCCGGGACAGTCCTCTTTGAATGAGCAGTTCTTC	CASSPGQSSLNEQFF
TRBJ2-1	TRBD2	.	TRBV29-1	TGCAGCGTTGTAGGGCTAGCGGGAGTCAATGAGCAGTTCTTC	CSVVGLAGVNEQFF
TRBJ2-3	TRBD2	.	TRBV14	TGTGCCAGCAGCCAAGACTCCGGGACTAGCCCAACAGATACGCAGTATTTT	CASSQDSGTSPTDTQYF
TRBJ2-7	TRBD1	few	TRBV10-2	TGCGCCAGCAGATGGGGACAGGGTACAGCCTACGAGCAGTACTTC	CASRWGQGTAYEQYF
TRBJ2-7	.	many	TRBV13	TGTGCCAGCAGCTCTAACCCGGACGCAGGGTACGAGCAGTACTTC	CASSSNPDAGYEQYF
TRBJ2-1	.	few	TRBV14	TGTGCCAGCAGCCAAGATCGAAGGGACAATGAGCAGTTCTTC	CASSQDRRDNEQFF
TRBJ2-7	TRBD1	once	TRBV6-7	TGTGCCAGCAGTGCGACAGGGAGCCACGAGCAGTACTTC	CASSATGSHEQYF
TRBJ2-4	TRBD2	.	TRBV24-1	TGTGCCACCAGTGAGCGTAGCGGGGGAAATAAAAACATTCAGTACTTC	CATSERSGGNKNIQYF
TRBJ1-4	.	.	TRBV7-2	TGTGCCAGCAGCTTAAGTAGTGCTGAAAAACTGTTTTTT	CASSLSSAEKLFF
TRBJ2-7	.	.	TRBV21-1	TGTGCCAGCAGCTCCCATCTAGCGGGAGGGCGGGAGCAGTACTTC	CASSSHLAGGREQYF
TRBJ2-4	.	many	TRBV28	TGTGCCAGCAGTTCCCCGGGCCTAGGGGGGCTATCCAAAAACATTCAGTACTTC	CASSSPGLGGLSKNIQYF
TRBJ1-2	TRBD1	.	TRBV20-1	TGCAGTGCTAGCCTCACCGGGACAGAGTCTAACTATGGCTACACCTTC	CSASLTGTESNYGYTF
TRBJ2-3	.	.	TRBV28	TGTGCCAGCACCGCGGGGCCGACAGTTTCCTCGCAGTATTTT	CASTAGPTVSSQYF
TRBJ2-2	.	few	TRBV5-1	TGCGCCAGCAGCGTATCCCTCGGGACACAGAACACCGGGGAGCTGTTTTTT	CASSVSLGTQNTGELFF
TRBJ1-5	.	few	TRBV7-9	TGTGCCAGCAGCTTAGTTTGGCCAGCCGGGGTGAATCAGCCCCAGCATTTT	CASSLVWPAGVNQPQHF
TRBJ2-3	.	few	TRBV2	TGTGCCAGCACGGGGGATGCAGATACGCAGTATTTT	CASTGDADTQYF
TRBJ2-3	TRBD2	.	TRBV20-1	TGCAGTGCTAGCCTCCCTAGCGGAGATTTCACAGATACGCAGTATTTT	CSASLPSGDFTDTQYF
TRBJ1-1	TRBD1	.	TRBV3-1	TGTGCCAGCAGCCCCCTGAGCTCGACAGGGTCCACTGAAGCTTTCTTT	CASSPLSSTGSTEAFF
TRBJ2-7	.	many	TRBV20-1	TGCAGTGCCCAGGAGAGCTACGAGCAGTACTTC	CSAQESYEQYF
TRBJ1-4	TRBD1	few	TRBV11-2	TGTGCCAGCAGCTCTCGGAAAGGGGGCGCGTATGAAAAACTGTTTTTT	CASSSRKGGAYEKLFF
TRBJ2-2	.	few	TRBV9	TGTGCCAGCAGCGTAGGGTCTAGGGCCGGGGAGCTGTTTTTT	CASSVGSRAGELFF
TRBJ2-3	.	.	TRBV5-1	TGCGCCAGCAGCTTGGCCAAAGGCACAGATACGCAGTATTTT	CASSLAKGTDTQYF
TRBJ2-7	TRBD2	many	TRBV6-5	TGTGCCAGCAGCCGCCTAGCGGGAGGGGAGCAGTACTTC	CASSRLAGGEQYF
TRBJ2-1	.	once	TRBV12-5	TGTGCTAGTGGGCCCTCTACAGGGTACAATGAGCAGTTCTTC	CASGPSTGYNEQFF
TRBJ2-7	.	many	TRBV25-1	TGTGCCAGCAGTGAATTCTACGAGCAGTACTTC	CASSEFYEQYF
TRBJ1-2	TRBD1	.	TRBV4-1	TGCGCCAGCGGGACAGGGGACCTAAACTATGGCTACACCTTC	CASGTGDLNYGYTF
TRBJ2-1	.	many	TRBV27	TGTGCCAGCACCCCCGAGGTAGCGGTGGGCAATGAGCAGTTCTTC	CASTPEVAVGNEQFF
TRBJ2-5	.	few	TRBV15	TGTGCCACCAGCAGGTTTCAAGAGACCCAGTACTTC	CATSRFQETQYF